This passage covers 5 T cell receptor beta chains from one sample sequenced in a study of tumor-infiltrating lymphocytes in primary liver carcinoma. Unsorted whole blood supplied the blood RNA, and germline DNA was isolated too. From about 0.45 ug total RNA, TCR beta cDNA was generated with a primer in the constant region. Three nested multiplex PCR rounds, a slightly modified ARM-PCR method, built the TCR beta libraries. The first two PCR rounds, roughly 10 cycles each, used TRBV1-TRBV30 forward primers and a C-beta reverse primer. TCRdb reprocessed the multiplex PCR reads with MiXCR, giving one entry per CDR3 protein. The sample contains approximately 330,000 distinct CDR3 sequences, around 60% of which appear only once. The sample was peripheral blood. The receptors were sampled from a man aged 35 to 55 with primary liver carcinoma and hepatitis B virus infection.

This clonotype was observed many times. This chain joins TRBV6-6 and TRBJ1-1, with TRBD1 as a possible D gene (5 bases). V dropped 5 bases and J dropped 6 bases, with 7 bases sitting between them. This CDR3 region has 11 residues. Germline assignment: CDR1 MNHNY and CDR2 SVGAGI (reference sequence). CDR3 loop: CASSGGAEAFF. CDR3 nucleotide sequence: TGTGCCAGCAGTGGGGGGGCTGAAGCTTTCTTT.

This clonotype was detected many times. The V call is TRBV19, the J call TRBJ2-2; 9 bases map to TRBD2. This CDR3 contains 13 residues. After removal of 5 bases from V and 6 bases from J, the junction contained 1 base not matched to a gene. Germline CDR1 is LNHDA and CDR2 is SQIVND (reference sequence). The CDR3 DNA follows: TGTGCCAGTAGTTTAGCGGGAGCCGGGGAGCTGTTTTTT. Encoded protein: CASSLAGAGELFF.

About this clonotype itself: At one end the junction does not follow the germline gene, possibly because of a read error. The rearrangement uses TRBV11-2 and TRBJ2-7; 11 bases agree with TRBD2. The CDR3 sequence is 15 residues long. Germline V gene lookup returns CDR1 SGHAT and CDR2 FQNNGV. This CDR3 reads CTSSYGTSGLYEQYF. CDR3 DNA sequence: TGTACCAGCAGCTACGGGACTAGCGGTCTCTACGAGCAGTACTTC.

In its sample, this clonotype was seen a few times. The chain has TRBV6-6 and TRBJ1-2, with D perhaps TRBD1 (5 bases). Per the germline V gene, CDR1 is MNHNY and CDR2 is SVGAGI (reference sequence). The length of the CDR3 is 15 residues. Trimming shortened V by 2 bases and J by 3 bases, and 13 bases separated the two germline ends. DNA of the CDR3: TGTGCCAGCAGTTACGTAGGTCGCAGGGACTATGGCTACACCTTC. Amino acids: CASSYVGRRDYGYTF.

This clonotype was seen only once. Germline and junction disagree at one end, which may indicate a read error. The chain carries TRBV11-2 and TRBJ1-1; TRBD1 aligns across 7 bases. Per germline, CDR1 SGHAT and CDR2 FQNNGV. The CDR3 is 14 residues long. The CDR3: CASSLGGLGTEASF. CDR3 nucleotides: TGCGCCAGCAGCTTAGGGGGCTTGGGCACTGAAGCTTCCTTT.